This paragraph reports one T cell receptor beta chain. The data belong to a study of blood T cell repertoires in COVID-19. Study in general: Samples taken during acute and convalescent COVID-19 were collected in the United States, Italy and Spain. PBMCs, B-cell-depleted T cells, or T cells were the source of the cDNA or gDNA that made up the material.

In the original workflow: Reference gene primer amplification in the assay estimated nucleated cell counts. Generated by immunoSEQ multiplex PCR, the TCRdb table keeps only in-frame clones and is missing some. Clone size and the V and J calls come from that table; the DNA yielded D and trimming. The table has 150,000 to 200,000 clones, around 87% seen once. The source material was peripheral blood. The sequence was obtained from a man aged 18 to 29 with acute or convalescent COVID-19.

DNA of the CDR3: TGTGCCAGCAGCCGACGGGGGAGCTCCTACAATGAGCAGTTCTTC. Its translation: CASSRRGSSYNEQFF. The V and J genes are TRBV7-6 and TRBJ2-1, with D possibly being TRBD2 (6 bases). Germline CDR1 is SGHVS and CDR2 is FNYEAQ. CDR3 length: 15 residues. The V end was cut by 5 bases, the J end by 0 bases, with 11 bases between.